The 22 T cell receptor beta chains given below trace back to one sample, sequenced in a study of T cells in Graves' hyperthyroidism and ophthalmopathy. RNA transcripts provided the source from which TCR beta CDR3 regions were amplified. HTBI primers were the set used in a first-round RT-PCR of the TCR CDR3. TCRdb re-called the multiplex PCR reads with MiXCR, one entry per CDR3 protein. The table shows 500,000 to 600,000 distinct CDR3 sequences, with roughly 17% occurring only once. Material: blood. These receptors all stem from a woman aged 18-29 years with Graves' hyperthyroidism.

This clonotype was seen ten or more times. The chain's CDR3 is CASSLPNTGELFF. Written as DNA, the CDR3 is TGTGCCAGCAGTTTACCAAACACCGGGGAGCTGTTTTTT. The chain employs TRBV28 and TRBJ2-2; D uncertain. V lost 2 bases to trimming and J lost 2 bases, with 3 bases between them. The CDR3 loop spans 13 amino acids. CDR1 is MDHEN and CDR2 is SYDVKM in the germline V gene.

The J gene is TRBJ2-1, the V gene TRBV7-8; 11 nucleotides agree with TRBD2. The trim removed 6 bases at V and 5 bases at J, leaving 9 bases unmatched. This CDR3 is built from 16 residues. Germline V gene lookup returns CDR1 SGHVS and CDR2 FQNEAQ. The CDR3 sequence: CASRRTGTSGHNEQFF. In nucleotides, the CDR3 is TGTGCCAGCAGACGTACCGGGACTAGCGGTCACAATGAGCAGTTCTTC.

Ten or more counts support this clonotype. V and J are TRBV12-3 or TRBV12-4 and TRBJ2-1; maybe TRBD2 (6 bases). Trimming took 3 bases from V and 7 from J, leaving 16 bases between them. The CDR3 has 15 amino acids. The CDR3 loop reads CASSFVQRAGNEQFF. DNA of the CDR3: TGTGCCAGCAGTTTCGTCCAGCGGGCTGGGAATGAGCAGTTCTTC.

This CDR3 reads CASSLTRHFSGNTIYF. CDR3 sequence (DNA): TGTGCCAGCAGTTTAACCCGCCATTTCTCTGGAAACACCATATATTTT. The chain has TRBV12-3 or TRBV12-4 and TRBJ1-3; D is undetermined. Deletions cut 2 bases from V and 0 bases from J, with 11 bases between. There are 16 residues in the CDR3.

This chain links TRBV10-3 with TRBJ2-2; tentatively, D is TRBD1 (6 bases). Germline-derived CDR1 and CDR2 are ENHRY and SYGVKD. V gave up 3 bases and J gave up 6 bases, with 17 bases separating them. CDR3 length: 16 amino acids. CDR3 nucleotides: TGTGCCATCAGTGACCGCGGAAAGGGGGAGCCCGGGGAGCTGTTTTTT. Its translation: CAISDRGKGEPGELFF.

This clonotype was counted ten times or more. The J gene is TRBJ1-1, the V gene TRBV4-3; tentatively, D is TRBD1 (5 bases). CDR1 is LGHNA, CDR2 YSLEER, per germline. V lost 0 bases to trimming and J lost 0 bases, with 17 bases between them. The CDR3 sequence is 18 residues long. CDR3 DNA: TGCGCCAGCAGCCAAGATCTACCCGGGCAGGGAGTGAACACTGAAGCTTTCTTT. It encodes CASSQDLPGQGVNTEAFF.

This clonotype was seen ten or more times. J is TRBJ1-2 and V is TRBV2; TRBD1 is a possible D gene (6 bases). Between the trimmed V and J ends, which lost 3 bases and 4 bases, there was a span of 18 bases. Per germline, CDR1 SNHLY and CDR2 FYNNEI. This CDR3 contains 16 residues. CDR3 in DNA: TGTGCCAGCAGTGACCCGCCTACCAGGGGACCCTATGGCTACACCTTC. Its protein is CASSDPPTRGPYGYTF. The full variable domain, with the rest looked up from reference TRBV2 and TRBJ1-2, is EPEVTQTPSHQVTQMGQEVILRCVPISNHLYFYWYRQILGQKVEFLVSFYNNEISEKSEIFDDQFSVERPDGSNFTLKIRSTKLEDSAMYFCASSDPPTRGPYGYTFGSGTRLTVV.

This rearrangement joins TRBV2 to TRBJ2-7, with a tentative D call TRBD1 (7 bases). Germline assignment: CDR1 SNHLY and CDR2 FYNNEI. V was pared by 5 bases and J by 9 bases, with 14 bases between. This CDR3 region has 12 residues. The DNA of the CDR3 is TGTGCCAGCAGTTGGGCAGGGGGGATGCAGTACTTC. Translated, it gives CASSWAGGMQYF. Full variable domain (remainder filled in from reference TRBV2 and TRBJ2-7): EPEVTQTPSHQVTQMGQEVILRCVPISNHLYFYWYRQILGQKVEFLVSFYNNEISEKSEIFDDQFSVERPDGSNFTLKIRSTKLEDSAMYFCASSWAGGMQYFGPGTRLTVT.

Only a few counts were recorded for this clonotype. The genes are TRBV7-2 and TRBJ2-7; TRBD2 matches 8 bases. Germline values: CDR1 SGHTA, CDR2 FQGNSA. V shed 0 bases, J shed 1 base, and the junction held 5 bases outside the gene matches. The CDR3 length is 16 residues. CDR3 DNA: TGTGCCAGCAGCTTAGCGGTTGGCGGGAGGTCCTACGAGCAGTACTTC. As protein: CASSLAVGGRSYEQYF.

This sequence joins TRBV7-9 and TRBJ2-1; either TRBD1 or TRBD2 may supply D (5 bases each). The length of the CDR3 is 16 residues. The germline V gene has CDR1 SEHNR and CDR2 FQNEAQ (reference sequence). Trimming shortened V by 0 bases and J by 5 bases, and 14 bases separated the two germline ends. CDR3 in amino acids: CASSLATGPTHNEQFF. CDR3 DNA sequence: TGTGCCAGCAGCTTAGCCACGGGACCGACTCACAATGAGCAGTTCTTC.

This clonotype was seen repeatedly, ten times or more. The chain uses TRBV20-1 and TRBJ1-1; the D is unclear. Trimming left V 3 bases short and J 2 bases short, with 13 bases between. The CDR3 length is 14 residues. Germline CDR1 is DFQATT and CDR2 is SNEGSKA (reference sequence). The CDR3 bases are TGCAGTGCTAGGGCGGACCTACGAAACACTGAAGCTTTCTTT. Its protein product is CSARADLRNTEAFF.

The V call is TRBV4-1, the J call TRBJ2-2; D call uncertain. This CDR3 region has 15 residues. V was pared by 7 bases and J by 2 bases, with 14 bases between. Germline assignment: CDR1 MGHRA and CDR2 YSYEKL. The CDR3 is CASTDPGLNTGELFF. The CDR3 DNA reads TGCGCCAGCACCGATCCGGGCCTCAACACCGGGGAGCTGTTTTTT.

The CDR3 sequence is CSVRTGTVEVLGTGELFF. CDR3 DNA: TGCAGCGTGCGAACCGGGACAGTTGAGGTTTTGGGCACCGGGGAGCTGTTTTTT. The chain has TRBV29-1 and TRBJ2-2; 7 bases are shared with TRBD1. With 6 bases clipped from V and 4 bases from J, the junction kept 20 bases outside the gene matches. The CDR3 has 18 residues. CDR1 and CDR2 (germline): SQVTM, ANQGSEA.

This clonotype has just a few counts. The rearrangement links TRBV7-9 to TRBJ2-7; D is possibly TRBD1 (5 bases). V shed 7 bases and J shed 3 bases, with 13 bases lying between them. The CDR3 is made up of 13 amino acids. Germline loops: CDR1 SEHNR, CDR2 FQNEAQ (reference sequence). DNA of the CDR3: TGTGCCAGCACGCAATCGGACATCTACGAGCAGTACTTC. This sequence encodes CASTQSDIYEQYF.

This clonotype was seen a few times. The gene calls are TRBV19 and TRBJ2-1, with 8 bases fitting TRBD1. This CDR3 comprises 14 residues. CDR1 and CDR2 (germline): LNHDA, SQIVND (reference sequence). V was pared by 6 bases and J by 5 bases, with 6 bases of the junction left unmatched. The CDR3 region has the DNA TGTGCCAGTAGCCGGGACAGGCTCGACAATGAGCAGTTCTTC. Protein product: CASSRDRLDNEQFF.

This clonotype was detected only a few times. V and J are TRBV5-8 and TRBJ1-2, with TRBD1 as a possible D gene (5 bases). This CDR3 is 16 amino acids long. Trimming left V 0 bases short and J 4 bases short, with 16 bases between. Germline CDR1 reads SGHTS; CDR2 reads YDEGEE. The CDR3 reads CASSLGAIRARYGYTF. As DNA, the CDR3 is TGTGCCAGCAGCTTGGGCGCTATCAGGGCTCGCTATGGCTACACCTTC.

This clonotype occurred a few times. V gene TRBV3-1 combines with J gene TRBJ2-3; tentatively, D is TRBD2 (5 bases). The germline V gene has CDR1 LGHDT and CDR2 YNNKEL (reference sequence). There are 17 residues in the CDR3. V gave up 4 bases and J gave up 4 bases, with 21 bases separating them. CDR3 in amino acids: CASSRISNPGRADTQYF. As DNA, the CDR3 is TGTGCCAGCAGCCGGATCTCGAACCCGGGAAGGGCAGATACGCAGTATTTT.

The CDR3 is CASSPGLAGGRRFEQFF. CDR3 DNA sequence: TGTGCCAGCAGCCCGGGACTAGCGGGGGGCCGCCGGTTTGAGCAGTTCTTC. This sequence joins TRBV11-3 and TRBJ2-1, with 15 bases aligning to TRBD2. The CDR3 is made up of 17 amino acids. V was pared by 5 bases and J by 9 bases, with 11 bases of the junction left unmatched. Germline V gene sequence: CDR1 SGHNT, CDR2 YENEEA.

This clonotype has just a few counts. V usage is TRBV5-1 and J usage is TRBJ2-3; D might be TRBD2 (5 bases). V was trimmed by 0 bases and J by 1 base, leaving 12 bases between them. CDR1 and CDR2 from the germline V gene are SGHRS and YFSETQ. CDR3 length: 16 amino acids. CDR3: CASSLEVGDGTDTQYF. The CDR3 DNA sequence: TGCGCCAGCAGCTTGGAAGTGGGAGACGGCACAGATACGCAGTATTTT.

This clonotype was counted once. J is TRBJ1-2 and V is TRBV19; D is perhaps TRBD1 (5 bases). Germline values: CDR1 LNHDA, CDR2 SQIVND (reference sequence). V was cut by 10 bases and J by 7 bases, with 19 bases left in between. The CDR3 contains 13 residues. CDR3 amino acids: CATSASPRVGYTF. The CDR3 DNA follows: TGTGCCACAAGCGCCTCGCCCAGGGTTGGCTACACCTTC.

Ten or more counts support this clonotype. V and J are TRBV6-2 or TRBV6-3 and TRBJ1-1, with D possibly matching TRBD1 (5 bases). The V gene lost 6 bases and the J gene lost 1 base, with 12 bases spanning the gap. The CDR3 runs 14 residues. Germline CDR1 and CDR2: MNHEY and SVGEGT. The CDR3 DNA follows: TGTGCCAGCAGAGCTGGACACACGAACACTGAAGCTTTCTTT. Protein sequence: CASRAGHTNTEAFF.

Many counts were recorded for this clonotype. The chain is built from TRBV6-1 and TRBJ1-5; D is ambiguous. With 4 bases removed from V and 1 base from J, the gap between germline ends came to 5 bases. Germline V gene sequence: CDR1 MNHNS, CDR2 SASEGT. The CDR3 is 13 amino acids. CDR3 DNA sequence: TGTGCCAGCAGTGCTACGAGCAATCAGCCCCAGCATTTT. This encodes CASSATSNQPQHF.